These 23 T cell receptor beta chains share one sample of origin, sequenced in a study of blood T cell repertoires in COVID-19. The method was immunoSEQ multiplex PCR; TCRdb's version includes in-frame clones alone and lacks a portion of them. This table has about half a million clones, about nine tenths appearing once. The sample consisted of PBMCs or T cells enriched from blood (not recorded which). The receptors stem from a woman in her sixties or seventies who had recovered from COVID-19.

In nucleotides, the CDR3 is TGTGCCAGCAGCGTAGATTGGGGAGCCTCTGGAAACACCATATATTTT. Protein product: CASSVDWGASGNTIYF. The V gene is TRBV9, the J gene TRBJ1-3; D call uncertain. The germline V gene encodes CDR1 SGDLS and CDR2 YYNGEE. CDR3 length equals 16 residues. V shed 0 bases and J shed 0 bases, with 10 bases lying between them.

For the CDR3, the DNA is TGTGCCAGCTCACTAAGGGACACCTACGAGCAGTACTTC. Its protein product is CASSLRDTYEQYF. This rearrangement joins TRBV18 to TRBJ2-7; D might be TRBD1 (6 bases). There are 13 residues in the CDR3. Trimming cost V 4 bases and J 2 bases, with 9 bases left between them. Germline V gene sequence: CDR1 KGHSH, CDR2 LQKENI. Full variable domain (outside the CDR3, taken from reference TRBV18 and TRBJ2-7): NAGVMQNPRHLVRRRGQEARLRCSPMKGHSHVYWYRQLPEEGLKFMVYLQKENIIDESGMPKERFSAEFPKEGPSILRIQQVVRGDSAAYFCASSLRDTYEQYFGPGTRLTVT.

V gene TRBV29-1 combines with J gene TRBJ2-3; 7 bases align to TRBD2. Germline V gene sequence: CDR1 SQVTM, CDR2 ANQGSEA. The CDR3 contains 15 residues. After removal of 0 bases from V and 2 bases from J, the junction contained 5 bases not matched to a gene. CDR3 coding DNA: TGCAGCGTTGAAGAACTAGCGAGATTCACAGATACGCAGTATTTT. This encodes CSVEELARFTDTQYF.

Comments on this clone: Other DNA sequences in this sample translate to the same CDR3. The V and J genes are TRBV5-1 and TRBJ2-3, with TRBD1 identical over 8 bases. With V trimmed by 2 bases and J by 0 bases, 2 bases remained unmatched. This CDR3 region has 15 residues. Germline CDR1 SGHRS, CDR2 YFSETQ. This chain's CDR3 is CASSFTGGSTDTQYF. The CDR3 region has the DNA TGCGCCAGCAGCTTCACAGGGGGAAGCACAGATACGCAGTATTTT.

The chain recombines TRBV10-2 with TRBJ1-1; D is unresolved. In germline, CDR1 is WSHSY, CDR2 SAAADI. V shed 0 bases and J shed 10 bases, with 15 bases lying between them. CDR3 length: 14 amino acids. The CDR3 region is CASSESAGKGRAFF. The CDR3 coding sequence is TGCGCCAGCAGTGAGTCGGCGGGGAAAGGTCGAGCTTTCTTT.

This clone was seen just once. The V and J genes are TRBV6-5 and TRBJ1-6; TRBD1 matches at 7 bases. Germline trimming cut 6 bases from V and 6 bases from J; bases unmatched to any gene: 5. This CDR3 is 14 amino acids long. Germline-derived CDR1 and CDR2 are MNHEY and SVGAGI. Here the CDR3 reads CASSLTGTNSPLHF. CDR3 DNA: TGTGCCAGCAGCCTGACAGGGACTAATTCACCCCTCCACTTT.

This clone has just one count. This chain links TRBV2 with TRBJ1-2; 9 positions agree with TRBD1. The CDR3 is 15 residues long. V was clipped by 6 bases and J by 1 base; unmatched bases: 6. CDR1 SNHLY and CDR2 FYNNEI come from the germline V gene. The CDR3 nucleotides read TGTGCCAGCAGAGGAGGGACAGGGCTTAACTATGGCTACACCTTC. This gives the protein CASRGGTGLNYGYTF.

The chain carries TRBV7-2 and TRBJ2-3; the match to TRBD2 covers 10 bases. Germline assignment: CDR1 SGHTA and CDR2 FQGNSA. Unmatched junction bases numbered 6, after V lost 5 bases and J lost 4 bases. This CDR3 region has 15 residues. CDR3 nucleotides: TGTGCCAGCAGCGCAACTAGCGGGGAGGCAGATACGCAGTATTTT. It is translated as CASSATSGEADTQYF.

In this sample, this clone turned up many times. The rearrangement links TRBV5-1 to TRBJ1-6, with a tentative D call TRBD1 (6 bases). There are 14 residues in the CDR3. V lost 1 base to trimming and J lost 9 bases, with 11 bases between them. The germline gives CDR1 SGHRS, CDR2 YFSETQ. The CDR3 loop reads CASSLREGGSPLHF. The CDR3 nucleotides are TGCGCCAGCAGCTTGCGGGAAGGGGGTTCACCCCTCCACTTT.

This rearrangement joins TRBV2 to TRBJ2-7; 7 positions match TRBD2. This CDR3 is 15 amino acids long. With 4 bases clipped from V and 2 bases from J, the junction kept 8 bases outside the gene matches. Germline CDR1 is SNHLY and CDR2 is FYNNEI. DNA for the CDR3: TGTGCCAGCAGTGCGGGGGGTGAGGGGACCTACGAGCAGTACGTC. This translates into CASSAGGEGTYEQYV.

Notes on this clone: Other DNA sequences in the sample encode the same CDR3. The rearrangement uses TRBV19 and TRBJ2-3; TRBD1 agrees at 7 bases. The CDR3 length is 14 residues. With 5 bases clipped from V and 1 base from J, the junction kept 3 bases outside the gene matches. CDR1 and CDR2 from the germline V gene are LNHDA and SQIVND (reference sequence). In DNA, the CDR3 is TGTGCCAGTAGTCCCGGACAGGGCACAGATACGCAGTATTTT. This gives the protein CASSPGQGTDTQYF.

The chain uses TRBV18 and TRBJ1-5; perhaps TRBD1 as D (6 bases). Germline lookup yields CDR1 KGHSH and CDR2 LQKENI. This CDR3 comprises 13 residues. Trimming left V 4 bases short and J 4 bases short, with 8 bases between. The CDR3 is CASSLDRNQPQHF. The CDR3 DNA reads TGTGCCAGCTCACTCGACAGGAATCAGCCCCAGCATTTT.

The chain links TRBV6-9 to TRBJ2-3; D is unresolved. V shed 4 bases and J shed 3 bases, with 8 bases lying between them. The germline V gene encodes CDR1 MNHGY and CDR2 SVAAGI. The CDR3 totals 13 residues. In DNA form, the CDR3 reads TGTGCCAGCAGTTGCTTACAGACAGATACGCAGTATTTT. Translating it yields CASSCLQTDTQYF.

Regarding this clone: The same CDR3 is also encoded by other DNA sequences in this sample. This chain uses TRBV5-6 with TRBJ1-2; 7 nucleotides line up with TRBD1. V trimming: 0 bases; J trimming: 4 bases; junction bases outside the gene matches: 3. Per the germline V gene, CDR1 is SGHDT and CDR2 is YYEEEE. The CDR3 is made up of 14 amino acids. CDR3 protein: CASSLGQGVYGYTF. CDR3 nucleotides: TGTGCCAGCAGCTTGGGACAGGGAGTCTATGGCTACACCTTC.

This clone is a singleton in its sample. Other DNA sequences from this sample encode an identical CDR3 as well. The V call is TRBV27, the J call TRBJ2-2; weak D call: TRBD1 (5 bases). This CDR3 spans 13 amino acids. Per germline, CDR1 MNHEY and CDR2 SMNVEV (reference sequence). Deletions cut 2 bases from V and 8 bases from J, with 9 bases between. The CDR3, as DNA: TGTGCCAGCAGTTTAAAAGGGGCGGGGGAGCTGTTTTTT. This gives the protein CASSLKGAGELFF.

CDR3 residues: CASPGTPHQPQHF. In DNA form, the CDR3 reads TGTGCCAGCCCCGGGACACCACATCAGCCCCAGCATTTT. The gene calls are TRBV6-5 and TRBJ1-5; D possibly corresponds to TRBD1 (6 bases). The CDR3 loop spans 13 amino acids. Germline V gene lookup returns CDR1 MNHEY and CDR2 SVGAGI. V shed 8 bases and J shed 5 bases, with 13 bases lying between them.

The genes are TRBV7-6 and TRBJ1-5, with 7 bases lining up with TRBD1. CDR1 is SGHVS, CDR2 FNYEAQ, per germline. V trimming: 2 bases; J trimming: 2 bases; junction bases outside the gene matches: 3. The length of the CDR3 is 15 residues. CDR3 region: CASSLPGQRNQPQHF. Written as DNA, the CDR3 is TGTGCCAGCAGCTTACCGGGACAGCGCAATCAGCCCCAGCATTTT.

The chain recombines TRBV5-4 with TRBJ1-3; tentative D call: TRBD1 (6 bases). Per germline, CDR1 SGHNT and CDR2 YYREEE (reference sequence). With 0 bases removed from V and 1 base from J, the gap between germline ends came to 17 bases. The CDR3 extends over 18 amino acids. CDR3 protein: CASSLGSDSLRSGNTIYF. The CDR3 nucleotides are TGTGCCAGCAGCTTGGGGTCGGACAGCCTAAGATCTGGAAACACCATATATTTT.

The gene calls are TRBV27 and TRBJ1-1; 7 bases align to TRBD1. Germline values: CDR1 MNHEY, CDR2 SMNVEV (reference sequence). V was clipped by 7 bases and J by 3 bases; unmatched bases: 8. This CDR3 region has 14 residues. The CDR3: CASNHDRDDTEAFF. CDR3 sequence (DNA): TGTGCCAGCAACCATGACAGGGATGACACTGAAGCTTTCTTT.

V usage is TRBV6-1 and J usage is TRBJ1-1; tentatively, D is TRBD1 (5 bases). The V gene lost 0 bases and the J gene lost 0 bases, with 11 bases spanning the gap. Germline assignment: CDR1 MNHNS and CDR2 SASEGT. The CDR3 has 16 amino acids. The CDR3 DNA reads as TGTGCCAGCAGTGAAGCTTGGGGGACTATGAACACTGAAGCTTTCTTT. It codes for CASSEAWGTMNTEAFF.

This CDR3 reads CASSLQGEKLFF. Written as DNA, the CDR3 is TGCGCCAGCAGCTTGCAGGGTGAAAAACTGTTTTTT. The rearrangement uses TRBV5-1 and TRBJ1-4; perhaps TRBD1 as D (5 bases). Trimming left V 1 base short and J 7 bases short, with 5 bases between. This CDR3 region has 12 residues. Per the germline V gene, CDR1 is SGHRS and CDR2 is YFSETQ.

This rearrangement joins TRBV5-1 to TRBJ1-5, with D perhaps matching TRBD1 (6 bases). V lost 4 bases to trimming and J lost 6 bases, with 14 bases between them. The CDR3 totals 14 residues. Germline CDR1 is SGHRS and CDR2 is YFSETQ. The CDR3 bases are TGCGCCAGCAGCCCACAAACAGGGTTTCAGCCCCAGCATTTT. Amino acid sequence: CASSPQTGFQPQHF.

V is TRBV5-1 and J is TRBJ1-3; tentatively, D is TRBD1 (5 bases). The CDR3 spans 15 residues. Per the germline V gene, CDR1 is SGHRS and CDR2 is YFSETQ. V was clipped by 1 base and J by 4 bases, with 12 bases between them. CDR3 nucleotides: TGCGCCAGCAGCTTGACGGGGGAAGGAGGAAACACCATATATTTT. It specifies CASSLTGEGGNTIYF.